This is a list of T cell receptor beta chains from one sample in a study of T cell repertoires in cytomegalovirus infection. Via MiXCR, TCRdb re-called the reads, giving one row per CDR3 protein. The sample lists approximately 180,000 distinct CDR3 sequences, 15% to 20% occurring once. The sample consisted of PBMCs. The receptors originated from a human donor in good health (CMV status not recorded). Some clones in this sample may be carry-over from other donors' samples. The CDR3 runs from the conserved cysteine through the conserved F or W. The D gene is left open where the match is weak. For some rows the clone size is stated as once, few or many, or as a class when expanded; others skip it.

CASSLLPGWKGSNQPQHF,TGTGCCAGCAGCTTACTCCCGGGGTGGAAGGGCAGCAATCAGCCCCAGCATTTT,NA,TRBJ1-5,18,TRBV7-2,many
CASSLEWNEQFF,TGTGCCAGCAGTTTGGAATGGAATGAGCAGTTCTTC,NA,TRBJ2-1,12,TRBV12-3/TRBV12-4,NA
CASSLTGASYNEQFF,TGTGCCAGCAGCTTAACCGGGGCCTCCTACAATGAGCAGTTCTTC,NA,TRBJ2-1,15,TRBV11-3,many
CAWSLPRGGNEQYF,TGTGCCTGGAGTCTACCCCGAGGGGGGAACGAGCAGTACTTC,NA,TRBJ2-7,14,TRBV30,many
CASSYSPDGYTF,TGTGCCAGCAGTTACTCGCCAGATGGCTACACCTTC,NA,TRBJ1-2,12,TRBV6-2/TRBV6-3,NA
CAWSPGSGGLYEQYF,TGTGCCTGGAGTCCGGGCAGCGGGGGCCTCTACGAGCAGTACTTC,TRBD2,TRBJ2-7,15,TRBV30,NA
CASSQDRGMRGETQYF,TGTGCCAGCAGCCAAGATCGGGGTATGAGGGGAGAGACCCAGTACTTC,NA,TRBJ2-5,16,TRBV3-1,NA
CASSYKVQGRSYNEQFF,TGTGCCAGCAGCTATAAAGTACAGGGACGCTCCTACAATGAGCAGTTCTTC,NA,TRBJ2-1,17,TRBV12-3/TRBV12-4,NA
CAWSADGRTQYF,TGTGCCTGGAGTGCCGACGGCAGGACCCAGTACTTC,NA,TRBJ2-5,12,TRBV30,few
CASSPISGGAIYTQYF,TGTGCCAGCAGCCCCATTAGCGGGGGGGCAATATATACGCAGTATTTT,TRBD2,TRBJ2-3,16,TRBV7-9,NA
CATSGPGQINQPQHF,TGTGCCACCAGCGGACCGGGACAGATCAATCAGCCCCAGCATTTT,TRBD1,TRBJ1-5,15,TRBV15,few
CASSYSRPGIGELFF,TGTGCCAGCAGTTACTCGAGACCGGGTATCGGGGAGCTGTTTTTT,NA,TRBJ2-2,15,TRBV6-5,NA
CASSRQTGRNTEAFF,TGTGCCAGCAGCCGCCAGACAGGGAGGAACACTGAAGCTTTCTTT,TRBD1,TRBJ1-1,15,TRBV7-9,NA
CASSRWSGRDDEQFF,TGTGCCAGCAGCCGATGGAGCGGGCGGGATGATGAGCAGTTCTTC,NA,TRBJ2-1,15,TRBV14,NA
CASSEIRGGKNIQYF,TGTGCCAGCAGTGAGATTCGTGGGGGCAAAAACATTCAGTACTTC,NA,TRBJ2-4,15,TRBV2,few
CASRTGANVLTF,TGTGCCAGTCGAACTGGGGCCAACGTCCTGACTTTC,NA,TRBJ2-6,12,TRBV28,many
CASSFLAGEGSTFGEQFF,TGTGCCAGCAGTTTTCTAGCGGGAGAGGGTTCTACTTTCGGGGAGCAGTTCTTC,TRBD2,TRBJ2-1,18,TRBV28,few
CASSDLQGAGNTIYF,TGTGCCAGCAGTGACCTGCAGGGGGCAGGAAACACCATATATTTT,TRBD1,TRBJ1-3,15,TRBV2,NA
CAISGVAGDPDTQYF,TGTGCCATCAGTGGCGTAGCGGGGGATCCGGATACGCAGTATTTT,TRBD2,TRBJ2-3,15,TRBV10-3,few
CASREANTEAFF,TGTGCCAGCCGGGAGGCGAACACTGAAGCTTTCTTT,NA,TRBJ1-1,12,TRBV2,many
CASSYTGGNNQPQHF,TGCGCCAGCAGCTACACAGGGGGCAACAATCAGCCCCAGCATTTT,TRBD1,TRBJ1-5,15,TRBV5-1,NA
CASGLAGGSYEQYF,TGTGCCAGCGGGCTAGCGGGGGGCTCCTACGAGCAGTACTTC,TRBD2,TRBJ2-7,14,TRBV7-2,many
CASSLQREYHEQYF,TGTGCCAGCAGCTTACAGCGGGAGTACCACGAGCAGTACTTC,TRBD2,TRBJ2-7,14,TRBV11-1,many
CSVKGSGQGYEQYF,TGCAGCGTTAAGGGCTCTGGACAGGGGTACGAGCAGTACTTC,TRBD1,TRBJ2-7,14,TRBV29-1,NA
CASSSGQGGIYSNQPQHF,TGTGCCAGCAGTTCGGGACAGGGGGGGATCTATAGCAATCAGCCCCAGCATTTT,TRBD1,TRBJ1-5,18,TRBV28,NA
CASSSSGASYNEQFF,TGTGCCAGCAGCTCAAGCGGGGCTAGCTACAATGAGCAGTTCTTC,TRBD2,TRBJ2-1,15,TRBV7-2,many
CASSLGTGISTDTQYF,TGTGCCAGCAGCTTGGGAACAGGAATAAGCACAGATACGCAGTATTTT,NA,TRBJ2-3,16,TRBV7-6,many
CASSRTDRVGEKLFF,TGTGCCAGCAGCCGAACCGATCGGGTAGGGGAAAAACTGTTTTTT,NA,TRBJ1-4,15,TRBV28,few
CSAQGREQFF,TGCAGCGCCCAGGGGCGTGAGCAGTTCTTC,NA,TRBJ2-1,10,TRBV29-1,NA
CASRPGPLYEQYF,TGTGCCAGCAGGCCGGGACCCCTCTACGAGCAGTACTTC,NA,TRBJ2-7,13,TRBV28,NA
CASSSGFNQPQHF,TGTGCCAGCAGCTCCGGGTTCAATCAGCCCCAGCATTTT,NA,TRBJ1-5,13,TRBV7-2,many
CAIRQDAAEAFF,TGTGCCATCAGACAGGACGCCGCTGAAGCTTTCTTT,NA,TRBJ1-1,12,TRBV10-3,NA
CASSVLTRDRVATGELFF,TGTGCCAGCAGTGTTCTAACCCGGGACAGGGTGGCTACCGGGGAGCTGTTTTTT,TRBD1,TRBJ2-2,18,TRBV25-1,NA
CSVSQGSGNTIYF,TGCAGCGTTTCACAGGGCTCTGGAAACACCATATATTTT,NA,TRBJ1-3,13,TRBV29-1,many